Listed below are T cell receptor beta chains from one sample, sequenced in a study of T cell responses to AZD1222 COVID-19 vaccine. TCRdb keeps only in-frame clones here, not all; method: immunoSEQ multiplex PCR. The sample includes under 200,000 clones, around 87% of them seen just once. Specimen: peripheral blood, collected on day 0 of MenACWY control vaccination. The receptors here all came from an adult in good health. Both conserved end residues are part of each CDR3. Each record gives: V gene, J gene, D gene, clone size, CDR3 DNA, CDR3 protein. D genes are given only for firm matches. Size is stated for part of the rows, as once, few or many counts, or as a class when the clone is expanded.

TRBV2	TRBJ2-1	.	.	TGTGCCAGCAGTCAAAGGGGGAATGAGCAGTTCTTC	CASSQRGNEQFF
TRBV5-8	TRBJ1-5	.	.	TGTGCCAGCACCCTTTATGGCAATCAGCCCCAGCATTTT	CASTLYGNQPQHF
TRBV10-1	TRBJ2-7	TRBD1	few	TGCGCCAGCAGTGACAGGGGGCCCTCCTACGAGCAGTACTTC	CASSDRGPSYEQYF
TRBV30	TRBJ1-6	TRBD1	.	TGTGCCTGGGGACCGGGACAGGGGAGTTCACCCCTCCACTTT	CAWGPGQGSSPLHF
TRBV10-3	TRBJ1-5	.	.	TGTGCCATCAGTGAGTCAGGAGGGCGAAGCAATCAGCCCCAGCATTTT	CAISESGGRSNQPQHF
TRBV2	TRBJ1-2	TRBD1	.	TGTGCCAGCAGTCTACAGGGGGCGCAGGGCTACACCTTC	CASSLQGAQGYTF
TRBV30	TRBJ1-2	.	.	TGTGCCTGGAGTTATAAATCGGACTATGGCTACACCTTC	CAWSYKSDYGYTF
TRBV12-3/TRBV12-4	TRBJ1-1	.	.	TGTGCCAGCAGTTTAGGGGTTGGTGAAGCTTTCTTT	CASSLGVGEAFF
TRBV2	TRBJ1-4	.	once	TGTGCCAGCACCGAACAGACAACTAATGAAAAACTGTTTTTT	CASTEQTTNEKLFF
TRBV28	TRBJ2-7	TRBD2	.	TGTGCCAGCAGTTCCACTAGCGGGGTTTACGAGCAGTACTTC	CASSSTSGVYEQYF
TRBV4-2	TRBJ2-5	TRBD2	.	TGTGCCAGCAGCCCATACTTCGCGGGGGGGGAGGGAGAGACCCAGTACTTC	CASSPYFAGGEGETQYF
TRBV6-6	TRBJ1-3	.	.	TGTGCCAGCAGTAGATACGATGAGGGGCGCCAAGGAAACACCATATATTTT	CASSRYDEGRQGNTIYF
TRBV5-4	TRBJ1-1	TRBD1	.	TGTGCCAGCAGCCAGACAGGGGGGGTCACTGAAGCTTTCTTT	CASSQTGGVTEAFF
TRBV28	TRBJ1-2	TRBD1	.	TGTGCCAGCAGTTTTAGCCTAGGGGGCTGGGGCTACACCTTC	CASSFSLGGWGYTF
TRBV5-1	TRBJ1-4	TRBD1	.	TGCGCCAGCAGCCCGGGGACAGGGGGCGCATATGAAAAACTGTTTTTT	CASSPGTGGAYEKLFF
TRBV6-6	TRBJ1-5	.	.	TGTGCCAGCAGAGGAGCGGGGGAGGGCAATCAGCCCCAGCATTTT	CASRGAGEGNQPQHF
TRBV24-1	TRBJ1-5	.	.	TGTGCCACCAGCACCAGGGCTGGCAATCAGCCCCAGCATTTT	CATSTRAGNQPQHF
TRBV27	TRBJ1-1	.	.	TGTGCCAGCAGTAGACAGTCAACGAACACTGAAGCTTTCTTT	CASSRQSTNTEAFF
TRBV28	TRBJ2-7	TRBD2	.	TGTGCCAGCAGTCCTAGCGGGAGGGCTTATTCTAACTCCTACGAGCAGTACTTC	CASSPSGRAYSNSYEQYF
TRBV7-9	TRBJ1-4	TRBD1	.	TGTGCCAGTCGGACAGGGGATGAAAAACTGTTTTTT	CASRTGDEKLFF
TRBV7-9	TRBJ1-2	TRBD1	.	TGTGCCAGCAGGGGGACAGGGGGTGAAGGCTACACCTTC	CASRGTGGEGYTF
TRBV24-1	TRBJ2-6	.	.	TGTGCCACCAGTGACAGTCCCCCAGGGATCTCCTCTGGGGCCAACGTCCTGACTTTC	CATSDSPPGISSGANVLTF
TRBV29-1	TRBJ2-5	TRBD1	.	TGCAGCGTCCGGACAGGGGGCGCTGGGACCCAGTACTTC	CSVRTGGAGTQYF
TRBV6-2/TRBV6-3	TRBJ1-2	.	.	TGTGCCAGCAGTCTAGACCTCTATGGCTACACCTTC	CASSLDLYGYTF
TRBV6-1	TRBJ2-7	.	once	TGTGCCAGCAGTGAACTAGCCTACGAGCAGTACTTC	CASSELAYEQYF
TRBV2	TRBJ2-1	TRBD2	.	TGTGCCACAAGGACTAGCGGGACGTACAATGAGCAGTTCTTC	CATRTSGTYNEQFF
TRBV28	TRBJ2-7	TRBD1	.	TGTGCCAGCAGTTTTGACTCGGACAGGGGTTACGAGCAGTACTTC	CASSFDSDRGYEQYF
TRBV7-2	TRBJ1-1	.	.	TGTGCCAGCAGCCTCAGCGGAGTGAACACTGAAGCTTTCTTT	CASSLSGVNTEAFF
TRBV28	TRBJ1-3	.	once	TGTGCCAGCAGTTCCTCAAATGGGGGTACTGGAAACACCATATATTTT	CASSSSNGGTGNTIYF
TRBV6-5	TRBJ2-2	.	.	TGTGCCAGCAGTTACTTGAGGCCAGGGGATTCCGGGGAGCTGTTTTTT	CASSYLRPGDSGELFF
TRBV3-1/TRBV3-2	TRBJ2-3	.	once	TGTGCCAGCAGCCAACTTGGGACTAGCACAGATACGCAGTATTTT	CASSQLGTSTDTQYF
TRBV9	TRBJ1-1	.	few	TGTGCCAGCAGCGTAGGGATCGTTAGGCCGGACAGCGAAGCTTTCTTT	CASSVGIVRPDSEAFF
TRBV5-1	TRBJ2-5	.	once	TGCGCCAGCAACTGGGGCAGCCAAGAGACCCAGTACTTC	CASNWGSQETQYF
TRBV18	TRBJ1-1	.	.	TGTGCCAGCTCACTAGGTCTGGGGGGCTCCAGCACTGAAGCTTTCTTT	CASSLGLGGSSTEAFF
TRBV7-6	TRBJ2-7	TRBD1	few	TGTGCCAGCAGCTTAGGGACAGGGCACTCCTACGAGCAGTACTTC	CASSLGTGHSYEQYF
TRBV19	TRBJ1-3	.	.	TGTGCCAGTAGCAAGCAGGATGCTGGAAACACCATATATTTT	CASSKQDAGNTIYF
TRBV20-1	TRBJ2-3	.	.	TGCAGTGCTAGTGAATCCGGACGCTACACAGATACGCAGTATTTT	CSASESGRYTDTQYF
TRBV27	TRBJ2-5	.	.	TGTGCCAGCAGTTTATACATGGGAGAGACCCAGTACTTC	CASSLYMGETQYF
TRBV10-3	TRBJ2-7	TRBD2	once	TGTGCCATCAGTGAGTCGACTAGCGGATCCTACGAGCAGTACTTC	CAISESTSGSYEQYF
TRBV28	TRBJ1-4	.	.	TGTGCCAGCAGTTTGGGACTGATTAATGAAAAACTGTTTTTT	CASSLGLINEKLFF
TRBV13	TRBJ2-7	.	.	TGTGCCAGCAGCTTTTTCGGATTCTCCTACGAGCAGTACTTC	CASSFFGFSYEQYF
TRBV5-1	TRBJ1-1	.	.	TGCGCCAGCAGCTCCAACCCGGGGTACACTGAAGCTTTCTTT	CASSSNPGYTEAFF
TRBV10-3	TRBJ1-1	.	.	TGTGCCATCAGTGCGAACAGACTGGAGGCTTTCTTT	CAISANRLEAFF
TRBV3-1/TRBV3-2	TRBJ2-7	.	.	TGTGCCAGCAGCCAATCCAGGGGACACGAGCAGTACTTC	CASSQSRGHEQYF
TRBV6-1	TRBJ1-3	.	few	TGTGCCAGCAGTGAAGCCCCCAGGTTCTCTGGAAACACCATATATTTT	CASSEAPRFSGNTIYF
TRBV5-1	TRBJ1-5	TRBD1	.	TGCGCCAGCCTCACAGGGGACCATAGCAATCAGCCCCAGCATTTT	CASLTGDHSNQPQHF
TRBV6-4	TRBJ2-1	.	.	TGTGCCAGCAGTGAGACGGGAGATGGTGAGCAGTTCTTC	CASSETGDGEQFF
TRBV6-5	TRBJ2-7	TRBD2	.	TGTGCCAGCAGGCCGGGACTAGCGGTCTACGAGCAGTACTTC	CASRPGLAVYEQYF
TRBV9	TRBJ2-3	.	.	TGTGCCAGCAGCGTCGGGAGTCCAGATACGCAGTATTTT	CASSVGSPDTQYF
TRBV28	TRBJ2-3	.	.	TGTGCCAGCAGACCTCGGGGCCGCCCAGATACGCAGTATTTT	CASRPRGRPDTQYF
TRBV5-1	TRBJ1-5	.	once	TGCGCCAGCAGCTTAGCTAGGGGTATGCACAATCAGCCCCAGCATTTT	CASSLARGMHNQPQHF
TRBV6-2/TRBV6-3	TRBJ1-6	TRBD1	.	TGTGCCAGCAGTTCCGCTGTTGACAGGGTGAGTTCACCCCTCCACTTT	CASSSAVDRVSSPLHF
TRBV18	TRBJ2-5	.	.	TGTGCCAGCTCACCGATAGATAGGGAAGAGACCCAGTACTTC	CASSPIDREETQYF
TRBV6-2/TRBV6-3	TRBJ1-2	.	.	TGTGCCAGCAGTTACGCAGACATGGGCTACACCTTC	CASSYADMGYTF
TRBV5-1	TRBJ1-4	.	.	TGCGCCAGCAGCCCAATGGGGGGGGCTGGAGAAAAACTGTTTTTT	CASSPMGGAGEKLFF